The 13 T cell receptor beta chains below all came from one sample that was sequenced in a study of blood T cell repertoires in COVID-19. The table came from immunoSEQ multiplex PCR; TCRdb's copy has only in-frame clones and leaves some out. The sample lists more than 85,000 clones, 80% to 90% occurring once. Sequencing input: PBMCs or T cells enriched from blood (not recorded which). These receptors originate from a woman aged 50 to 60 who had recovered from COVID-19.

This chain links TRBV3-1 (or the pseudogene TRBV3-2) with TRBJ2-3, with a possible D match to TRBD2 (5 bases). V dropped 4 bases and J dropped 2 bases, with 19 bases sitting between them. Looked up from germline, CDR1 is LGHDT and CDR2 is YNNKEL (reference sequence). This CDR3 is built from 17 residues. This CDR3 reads CASSPYYSSGTTDTQYF. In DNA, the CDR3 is TGTGCCAGCAGCCCCTATTATAGCAGCGGAACCACAGATACGCAGTATTTT.

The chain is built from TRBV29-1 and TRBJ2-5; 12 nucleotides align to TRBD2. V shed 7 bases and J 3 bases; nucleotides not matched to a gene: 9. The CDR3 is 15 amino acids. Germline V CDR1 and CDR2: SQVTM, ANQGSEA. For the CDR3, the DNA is TGCAGCGCCAAACCTAGCGGGAGGGAAGAAGAGACCCAGTACTTC. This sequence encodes CSAKPSGREEETQYF.

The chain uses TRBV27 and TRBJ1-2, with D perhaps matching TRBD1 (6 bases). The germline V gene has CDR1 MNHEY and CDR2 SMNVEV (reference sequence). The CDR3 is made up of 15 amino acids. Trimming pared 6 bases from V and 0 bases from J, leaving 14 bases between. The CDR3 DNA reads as TGTGCCAGCAGACAAACGGGGGGGCCTAACTATGGCTACACCTTC. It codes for CASRQTGGPNYGYTF.

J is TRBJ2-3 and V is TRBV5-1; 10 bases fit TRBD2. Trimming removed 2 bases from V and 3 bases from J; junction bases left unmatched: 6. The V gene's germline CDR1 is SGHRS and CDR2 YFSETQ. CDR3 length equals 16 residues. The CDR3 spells CASSFTEREGTDTQYF. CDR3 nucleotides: TGCGCCAGCAGCTTCACCGAGCGGGAGGGGACAGATACGCAGTATTTT.

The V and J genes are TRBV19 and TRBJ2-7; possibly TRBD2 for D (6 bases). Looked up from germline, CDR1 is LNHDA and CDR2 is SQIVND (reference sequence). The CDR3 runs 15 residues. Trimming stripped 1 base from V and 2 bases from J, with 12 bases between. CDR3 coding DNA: TGTGCCAGTAGTATAGCGGGAGTAATCCCCTACGAGCAGTACTTC. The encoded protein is CASSIAGVIPYEQYF.

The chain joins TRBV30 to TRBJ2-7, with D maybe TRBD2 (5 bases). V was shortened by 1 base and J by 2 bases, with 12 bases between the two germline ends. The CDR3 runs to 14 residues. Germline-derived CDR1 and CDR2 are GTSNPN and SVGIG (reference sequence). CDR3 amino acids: CAWSALGRTYEQYF. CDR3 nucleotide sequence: TGTGCCTGGAGTGCCCTAGGGAGAACCTACGAGCAGTACTTC. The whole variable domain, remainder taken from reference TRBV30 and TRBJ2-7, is SQTIHQWPATLVQPVGSPLSLECTVEGTSNPNLYWYRQAAGRGLQLLFYSVGIGQISSEVPQNLSASRPQDRQFILSSKKLLLSDSGFYLCAWSALGRTYEQYFGPGTRLTVT.

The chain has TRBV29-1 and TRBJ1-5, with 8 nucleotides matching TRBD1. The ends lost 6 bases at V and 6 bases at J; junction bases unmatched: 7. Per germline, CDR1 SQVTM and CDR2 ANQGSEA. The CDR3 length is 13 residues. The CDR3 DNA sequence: TGCAGCGTAGCGGGGACAGGAGGTCAGCCCCAGCATTTT. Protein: CSVAGTGGQPQHF.

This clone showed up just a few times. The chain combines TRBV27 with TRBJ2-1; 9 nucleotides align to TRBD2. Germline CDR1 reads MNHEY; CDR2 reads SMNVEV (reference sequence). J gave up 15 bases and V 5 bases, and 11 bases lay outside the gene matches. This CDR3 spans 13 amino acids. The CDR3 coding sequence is TGTGCCAGCAGTGGACCTAGCGGGACCAACACGTTCTTC. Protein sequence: CASSGPSGTNTFF.

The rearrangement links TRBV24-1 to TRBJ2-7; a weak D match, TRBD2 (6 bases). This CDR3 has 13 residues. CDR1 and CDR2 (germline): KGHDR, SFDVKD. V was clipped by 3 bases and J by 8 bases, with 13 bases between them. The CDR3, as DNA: TGTGCCACCAGTGATCCCGGGAGCCTCAAGCAGTACTTC. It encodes CATSDPGSLKQYF.

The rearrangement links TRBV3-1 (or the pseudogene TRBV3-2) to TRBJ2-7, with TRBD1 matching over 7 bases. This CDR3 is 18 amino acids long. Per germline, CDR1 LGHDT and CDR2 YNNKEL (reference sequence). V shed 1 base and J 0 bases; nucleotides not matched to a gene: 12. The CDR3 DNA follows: TGTGCCAGCAGCCAAGCCTTCAGGGGGAGCCGAACCTCCTACGAGCAGTACTTC. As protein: CASSQAFRGSRTSYEQYF.

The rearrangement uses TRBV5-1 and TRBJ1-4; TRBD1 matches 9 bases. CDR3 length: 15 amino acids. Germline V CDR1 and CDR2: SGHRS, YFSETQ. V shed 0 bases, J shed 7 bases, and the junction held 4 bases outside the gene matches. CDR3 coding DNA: TGCGCCAGCAGCTTGGAGGGGACAGGGTTTGAAAAACTGTTTTTT. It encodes CASSLEGTGFEKLFF. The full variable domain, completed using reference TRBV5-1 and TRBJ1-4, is KAGVTQTPRYLIKTRGQQVTLSCSPISGHRSVSWYQQTPGQGLQFLFEYFSETQRNKGNFPGRFSGRQFSNSRSEMNVSTLELGDSALYLCASSLEGTGFEKLFFGSGTQLSVL.

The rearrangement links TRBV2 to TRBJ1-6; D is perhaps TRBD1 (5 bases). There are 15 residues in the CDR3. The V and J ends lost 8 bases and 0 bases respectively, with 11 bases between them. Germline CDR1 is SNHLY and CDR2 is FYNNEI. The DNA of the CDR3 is TGTGCCAGCCAGGATGACAGCTCCTATAATTCACCCCTCCACTTT. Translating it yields CASQDDSSYNSPLHF.

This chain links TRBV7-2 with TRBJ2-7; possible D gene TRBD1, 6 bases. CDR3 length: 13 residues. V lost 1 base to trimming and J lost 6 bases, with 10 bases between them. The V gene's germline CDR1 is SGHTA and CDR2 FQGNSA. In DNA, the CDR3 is TGTGCCAGCAGCTTAGTTTTCAGGGGCGAGCAGTACTTC. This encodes CASSLVFRGEQYF.